This TCR beta chain was sequenced during a study of PD-1 blockade in classical Hodgkin lymphoma. Whole-study results and caveats: While CD8+ TCR diversity did not rise significantly by C4D1, CD4+ TCR diversity did.

This clone is large (0.1 to 1%) within its sample. Its antigen is not known. After autologous stem cell transplantation all patients relapsed, and prior brentuximab vedotin exposure differed between cohorts. Sequencing used immunoSEQ multiplex PCR; TCRdb keeps in-frame clones, though not all of them. The sample shows more than 11,000 clones, approximately 80% of them seen only once. The CDR3 runs to 15 residues. Trimming cost V 5 bases and J 5 bases; bases outside gene matches: 4. CDR1 SQVTM and CDR2 ANQGSEA come from the germline V gene. This chain uses TRBV29-1 with TRBJ2-1, with 15 bases that match TRBD2. This receptor was taken from a human donor with classical Hodgkin lymphoma. The specimen comprised peripheral blood mononuclear cells (PBMCs), sampled at baseline. The CDR3 region is CSVPGTSGGNNEQFF. CDR3 bases: TGCAGCGTTCCCGGGACTAGCGGGGGGAACAATGAGCAGTTCTTC.